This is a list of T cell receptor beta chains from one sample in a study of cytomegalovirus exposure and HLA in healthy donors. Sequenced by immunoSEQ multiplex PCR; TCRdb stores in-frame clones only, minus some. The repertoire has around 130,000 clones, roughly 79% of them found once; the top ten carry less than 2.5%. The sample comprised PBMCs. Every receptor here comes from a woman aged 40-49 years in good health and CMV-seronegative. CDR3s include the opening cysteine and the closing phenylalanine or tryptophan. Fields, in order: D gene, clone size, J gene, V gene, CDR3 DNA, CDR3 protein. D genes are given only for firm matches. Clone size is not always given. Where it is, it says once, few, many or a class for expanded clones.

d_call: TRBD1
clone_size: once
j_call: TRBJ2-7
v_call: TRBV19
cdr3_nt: TGTGCCAGTAGTATTTCGGCGGGACAGGACTACGAGCAGTACTTC
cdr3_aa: CASSISAGQDYEQYF

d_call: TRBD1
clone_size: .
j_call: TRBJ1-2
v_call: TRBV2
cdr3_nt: TGTGCCAGCGAGGGGACAGGCTATGGCCACACCTTC
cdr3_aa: CASEGTGYGHTF

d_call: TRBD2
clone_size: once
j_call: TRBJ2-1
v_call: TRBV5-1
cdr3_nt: TGCGCCAGCAGCTTGGTTCCGGGAGGGGGGTTCTTC
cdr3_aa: CASSLVPGGGFF

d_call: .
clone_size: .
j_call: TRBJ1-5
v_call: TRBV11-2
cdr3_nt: TGTGCCAGCAGCCCCCTCGGCGGCGGGAATCAGCCCCAGCATTTT
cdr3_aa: CASSPLGGGNQPQHF

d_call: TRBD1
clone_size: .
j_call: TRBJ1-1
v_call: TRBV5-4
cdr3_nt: TGTGCCAGCAGCAGAGGACAGGGGTCCACTGAAGCTTTCTTT
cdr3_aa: CASSRGQGSTEAFF

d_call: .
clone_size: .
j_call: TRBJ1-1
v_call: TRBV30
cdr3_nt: TGTGCCTGGAGTGACGGGAACACTGAAGCTTTCTTT
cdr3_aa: CAWSDGNTEAFF

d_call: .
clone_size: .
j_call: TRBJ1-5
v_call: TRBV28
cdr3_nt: TGTGCCAGCAGTCGATACCGAGGGAGCAATCAGCCCCAGCATTTT
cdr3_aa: CASSRYRGSNQPQHF

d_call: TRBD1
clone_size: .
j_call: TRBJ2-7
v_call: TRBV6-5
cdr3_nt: TGTGCCACACAGTTGGGATACAGGGGAGTGGGTGAGCAGTACTTC
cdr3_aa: CATQLGYRGVGEQYF

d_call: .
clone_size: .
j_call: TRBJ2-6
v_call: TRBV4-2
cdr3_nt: TGTGCCAGCAGCCCGGTGACTGTGGCTGGGGCCAACGTCCTGACTTTC
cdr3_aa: CASSPVTVAGANVLTF

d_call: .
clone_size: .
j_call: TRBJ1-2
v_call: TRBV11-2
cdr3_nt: TGTGCCAGCAGCTTATCAGGGGATGGCAACTATGGCTACACCTTC
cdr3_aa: CASSLSGDGNYGYTF

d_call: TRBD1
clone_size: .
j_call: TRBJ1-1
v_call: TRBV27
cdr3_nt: TGTGCCAGCAGTTTGACGACAGGGGGCTCCACTGAAGCTTTCTTT
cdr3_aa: CASSLTTGGSTEAFF

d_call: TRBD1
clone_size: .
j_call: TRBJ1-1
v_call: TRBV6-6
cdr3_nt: TGTGCCAGCAGCCCATCTGACAGGGTGGGAGCTTTCTTT
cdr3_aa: CASSPSDRVGAFF

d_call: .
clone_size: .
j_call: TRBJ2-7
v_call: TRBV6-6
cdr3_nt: TGTGCCAGCAGTTACGAAATGGACAACTCCTACGAGCAGTACTTC
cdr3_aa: CASSYEMDNSYEQYF

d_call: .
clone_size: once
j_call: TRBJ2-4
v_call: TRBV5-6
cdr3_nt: TGTGCCAGCAGCGTCAGACAGCCCAAAAACATTCAGTACTTC
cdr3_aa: CASSVRQPKNIQYF

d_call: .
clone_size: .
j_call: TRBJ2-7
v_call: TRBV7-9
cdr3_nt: TGTGCCAGCAGCTCCCCCCTCGAGCAGTACTTC
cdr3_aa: CASSSPLEQYF

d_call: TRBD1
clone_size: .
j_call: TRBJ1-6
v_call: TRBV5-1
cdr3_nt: TGCGCCAGCAGCTCGCGACAGGGTGGGAATTCACCCCTCCACTTT
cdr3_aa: CASSSRQGGNSPLHF

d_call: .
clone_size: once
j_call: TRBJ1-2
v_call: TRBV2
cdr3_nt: TGTGCCAGCAGTGAAGAACAGGGTTCCTATGGCTACACCTTC
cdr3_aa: CASSEEQGSYGYTF

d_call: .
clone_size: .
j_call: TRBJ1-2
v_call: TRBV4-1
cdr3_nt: TGCGCCAGCAGCCAAGAACGGGACACATACTATGGCTACACCTTC
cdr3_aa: CASSQERDTYYGYTF

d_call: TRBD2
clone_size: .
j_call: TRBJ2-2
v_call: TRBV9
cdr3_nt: TGTGCCAGCAGCGCCGAGGGGAGGGCAGGAAGGTTGATTAACACCGGGGAGCTGTTTTTT
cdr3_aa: CASSAEGRAGRLINTGELFF

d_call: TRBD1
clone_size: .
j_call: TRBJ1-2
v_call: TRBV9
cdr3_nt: TGTGCCAGCAGCGAAATGGGACAGGCTAACTATGGCTACACCTTC
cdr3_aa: CASSEMGQANYGYTF

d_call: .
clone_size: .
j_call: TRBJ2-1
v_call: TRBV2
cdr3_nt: TGTGCCAGCGGCCCAAGCGGAAAGTACAATGAGCAGTTCTTC
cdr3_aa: CASGPSGKYNEQFF

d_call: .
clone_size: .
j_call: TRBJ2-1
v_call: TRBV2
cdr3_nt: TGTGCCAGCAACGCCCTGGGCGATGAGCAGTTCTTC
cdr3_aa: CASNALGDEQFF

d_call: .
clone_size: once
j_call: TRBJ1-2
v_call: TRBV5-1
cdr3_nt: TGCGCCAGCAGCTTGAAACAGGTTGGTGCCTATGGCTACACCTTC
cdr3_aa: CASSLKQVGAYGYTF

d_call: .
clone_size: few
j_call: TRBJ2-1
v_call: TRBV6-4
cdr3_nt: TGTGCCAGCAGTGACGGGGGGGCTAATAATGAGCAGTTCTTC
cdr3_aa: CASSDGGANNEQFF

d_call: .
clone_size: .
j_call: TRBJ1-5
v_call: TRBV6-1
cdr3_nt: TGTGCCAGCAGTGCCAGGGAGGGCGGGTCGCCCCAGCATTTT
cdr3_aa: CASSAREGGSPQHF

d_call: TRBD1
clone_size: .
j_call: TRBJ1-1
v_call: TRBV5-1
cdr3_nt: TGCGCCAGCAGCCGAGGAGCGGGACAGGGTGTCACTTTCTTT
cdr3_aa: CASSRGAGQGVTFF

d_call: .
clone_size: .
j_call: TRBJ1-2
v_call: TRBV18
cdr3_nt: TGTGCCAGCTCACCGAGCCGGGATGGCTACACCTTC
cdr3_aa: CASSPSRDGYTF

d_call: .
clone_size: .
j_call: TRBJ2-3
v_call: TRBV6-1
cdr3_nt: TGTGCCAGCAGTGCCTGGGGGACTAGCACAGATACGCAGTATTTT
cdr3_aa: CASSAWGTSTDTQYF

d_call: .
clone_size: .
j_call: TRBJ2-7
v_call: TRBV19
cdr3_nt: TGTGCCAGTAGTATCCGCCTAGCGCTGAGCTCCTACGAGCAGTACTTC
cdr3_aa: CASSIRLALSSYEQYF

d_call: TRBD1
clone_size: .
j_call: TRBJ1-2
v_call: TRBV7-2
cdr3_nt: TGTGCCAGCAGCTTAGGGGGGACAGGGGACTATGGCTACACCTTC
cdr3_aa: CASSLGGTGDYGYTF

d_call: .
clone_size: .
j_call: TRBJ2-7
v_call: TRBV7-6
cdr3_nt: TGTGCCAGCAGCTTAGCGGAGTCCTACGAGCAGTACTTC
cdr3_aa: CASSLAESYEQYF

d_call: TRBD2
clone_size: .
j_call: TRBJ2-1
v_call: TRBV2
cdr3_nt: TGTGCCAGCAGGGTACTAGCGGGAGGGGGCAATGAGCAGTTCTTC
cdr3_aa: CASRVLAGGGNEQFF

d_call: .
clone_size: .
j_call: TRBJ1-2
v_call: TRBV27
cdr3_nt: TGTGCCAGCAGTTTTTCACAGGCCTATGGCTACACCTTC
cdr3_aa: CASSFSQAYGYTF

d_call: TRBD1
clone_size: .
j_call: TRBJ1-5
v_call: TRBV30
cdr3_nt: TGTGCCTGGAGTGCGGGACAGCCCAATCAGCCCCAGCATTTT
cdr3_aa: CAWSAGQPNQPQHF

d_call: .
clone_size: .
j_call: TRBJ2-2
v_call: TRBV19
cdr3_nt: TGTGCCAGCACCAGAACGAACACCGGGGAGCTGTTTTTT
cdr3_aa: CASTRTNTGELFF

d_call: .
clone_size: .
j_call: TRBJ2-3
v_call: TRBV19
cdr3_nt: TGTGCCAGTAGTCTCAGGGGAACAGATACGCAGTATTTT
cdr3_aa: CASSLRGTDTQYF

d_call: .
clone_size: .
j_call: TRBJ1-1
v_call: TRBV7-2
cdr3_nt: TGTGCCAGCAGCTTACTCAGGGTCCTGAACACTGAAGCTTTCTTT
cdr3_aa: CASSLLRVLNTEAFF

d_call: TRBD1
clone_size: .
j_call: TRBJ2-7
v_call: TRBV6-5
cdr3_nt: TGTGCCAGCAGTTCGCGACAGGGCCCCTACGAGCAGTACTTC
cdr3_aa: CASSSRQGPYEQYF

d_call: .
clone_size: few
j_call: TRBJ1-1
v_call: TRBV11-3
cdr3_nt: TGTGCCAGCAGTCAATCCGGGGAACTGATGAACACTGAAGCTTTCTTT
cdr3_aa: CASSQSGELMNTEAFF

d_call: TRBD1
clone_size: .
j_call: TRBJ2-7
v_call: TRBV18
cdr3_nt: TGTGCCAGCTCACCGGGACAGGGGACGGCTGGCGAGCAGTACTTC
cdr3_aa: CASSPGQGTAGEQYF

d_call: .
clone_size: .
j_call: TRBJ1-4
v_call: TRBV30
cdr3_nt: TGTGCCTGGAGTGTAAAAGGGGAATCATTTTTT
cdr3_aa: CAWSVKGESFF

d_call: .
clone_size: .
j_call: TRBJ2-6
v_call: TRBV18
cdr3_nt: TGTGCCAGCTCAGCCCAGGGGACCTCTGGGGCCAACGTCCTGACTTTC
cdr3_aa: CASSAQGTSGANVLTF

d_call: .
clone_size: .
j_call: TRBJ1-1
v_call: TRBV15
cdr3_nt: TGTGCCACCAGCAGACCCAATTCAGGGAACACTGAAGCTTTCTTT
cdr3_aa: CATSRPNSGNTEAFF

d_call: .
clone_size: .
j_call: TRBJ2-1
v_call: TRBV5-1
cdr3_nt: TGCGCCAGCAGCTTGGGGACGGAGGTTTTCTACAATGAGCAGTTCTTC
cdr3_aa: CASSLGTEVFYNEQFF